This T cell receptor beta chain is from a study of shared clonotypes between healthy human individuals. The CDR3 extends over 15 amino acids. V lost 2 bases and J 0 bases, leaving 8 bases between the germline ends. Germline CDR1 and CDR2: ENHRY and SYGVKD. This clone was observed a single time. The sample has other DNA sequences that encode this CDR3 too. Method: immunoSEQ multiplex PCR; TCRdb's copy keeps in-frame clones and lacks some. The data hold millions of clones, with 85% to 95% observed a single time. The J gene is TRBJ1-3, the V gene TRBV10-3; maybe TRBD1 (6 bases). The clonotype originates from a man between 18 and 29 years old in good health. What was sequenced was naive CD4+ T cells sorted from blood. Subset denoted: CD45RA+ positively selected. CDR3 sequence (DNA): TGTGCCATCAGTGAGACAGGGCACTCTGGAAACACCATATATTTT. This sequence encodes CAISETGHSGNTIYF.